These 23 T cell receptor beta chains came from one sample sequenced in a study of shared clonotypes between healthy human individuals. Clones were read by immunoSEQ multiplex PCR, and TCRdb kept only the in-frame ones, dropping some. The sample holds 550,000 to 650,000 clones; roughly 96% are singletons and the top ten take approximately 0.1%. Naive-designated CD8 cells lacked CD45RO, were positively enriched for CCR7, and omitted terminally differentiated effector memory CD45RA+ cells. Sequenced: naive CD8+ T cells sorted from blood. These receptors were obtained from a woman in her thirties in good health.

This sequence joins TRBV5-1 and TRBJ2-5; weak D call: TRBD1 (6 bases). The end of the DNA fits TRBJ2-7 better, so the J call may be wrong. CDR3 length: 15 amino acids. Germline values: CDR1 SGHRS, CDR2 YFSETQ. The CDR3 protein is CASSLGSGHRYEQYF. In DNA, the CDR3 is TGCGCCAGCAGCCTGGGGTCGGGACACCGGTACGAGCAGTACTTC.

V gene TRBV27 combines with J gene TRBJ1-1, with D perhaps TRBD1 (6 bases). The V gene lost 10 bases and the J gene lost 1 base, with 10 bases spanning the gap. Germline CDR1 and CDR2: MNHEY and SMNVEV (reference sequence). CDR3 size: 12 residues. This chain's CDR3 is CATQTGNTEAFF. The CDR3 nucleotides are TGTGCCACCCAGACAGGGAACACTGAAGCTTTCTTT.

The chain couples TRBV4-1 to TRBJ2-7, with D hard to call. CDR3 size: 13 residues. The germline V gene has CDR1 MGHRA and CDR2 YSYEKL. Trimming pared 4 bases from V and 4 bases from J, leaving 11 bases between. Here the CDR3 DNA reads TGCGCCAGCAGCCCCCACTTAGGTTACGAGCAGTACTTC. Its protein is CASSPHLGYEQYF.

The J gene is TRBJ1-1, the V gene TRBV9, with D perhaps matching TRBD1 (6 bases). V shed 3 bases and J shed 4 bases, with 13 bases lying between them. CDR1 is SGDLS and CDR2 is YYNGEE in the germline V gene. This CDR3 is built from 14 residues. The CDR3 region is CASSAEGGRTEAFF. In nucleotides, the CDR3 is TGTGCCAGCAGCGCCGAGGGGGGCCGCACTGAAGCTTTCTTT.

The chain employs TRBV5-1 and TRBJ2-3, with TRBD2 as a possible D gene (6 bases). The length of the CDR3 is 17 residues. Trimming pared 3 bases from V and 0 bases from J, leaving 17 bases between. Germline assignment: CDR1 SGHRS and CDR2 YFSETQ. CDR3 nucleotide sequence: TGCGCCAGCAGCTGGGTGGGGAGCGGGCCTAGCACAGATACGCAGTATTTT. It specifies CASSWVGSGPSTDTQYF. Full variable domain (remainder filled in from reference TRBV5-1 and TRBJ2-3): KAGVTQTPRYLIKTRGQQVTLSCSPISGHRSVSWYQQTPGQGLQFLFEYFSETQRNKGNFPGRFSGRQFSNSRSEMNVSTLELGDSALYLCASSWVGSGPSTDTQYFGPGTRLTVL.

This clone showed up just once. The CDR3 DNA reads TGTGCCAGCAGCTTGCAGGGGCGGAACACTGAAGCTTTCTTT. Protein sequence: CASSLQGRNTEAFF. The rearrangement joins TRBV5-5 to TRBJ1-1; possible D gene TRBD1, 6 bases. CDR1 and CDR2 from the germline V gene are SGHKS and YYEKEE (reference sequence). With 1 base removed from V and 1 base from J, the gap between germline ends came to 8 bases. The CDR3 runs to 14 residues.

V is TRBV10-1 and J is TRBJ1-5; 9 bases are shared with TRBD1. CDR3 size: 10 residues. The V segment lost 11 bases and the J segment 15 bases; nucleotides outside the gene matches: 8. Per the germline V gene, CDR1 is WNHNN and CDR2 is SYGVQD (reference sequence). CDR3 sequence (DNA): TGCGCCGGCAACAGGGGGCTAACGCATTTT. Translation: CAGNRGLTHF.

For this clone: Other nucleotide sequences from this sample produce the same CDR3. V and J are TRBV27 and TRBJ2-2; perhaps TRBD2 as D (6 bases). The CDR3 is 14 residues long. Per the germline V gene, CDR1 is MNHEY and CDR2 is SMNVEV (reference sequence). Trimming removed 8 bases at V and 1 base at J, with 11 bases between. The CDR3 sequence: CASRPGLNTGELFF. In nucleotides, the CDR3 is TGTGCCAGCCGACCGGGACTGAACACCGGGGAGCTGTTTTTT.

The V and J genes are TRBV28 and TRBJ1-2; 8 bases are a match to TRBD1. Germline lookup yields CDR1 MDHEN and CDR2 SYDVKM. This CDR3 contains 15 residues. V was pared by 6 bases and J by 5 bases, with 11 bases of the junction left unmatched. CDR3 nucleotide sequence: TGTGCCAGCAGAAAGACAGGGGATGGTGCTTATGGCTACACCTTC. It specifies CASRKTGDGAYGYTF.

The J gene is TRBJ1-2, the V gene TRBV19; tentative D call: TRBD1 (5 bases). Looked up from germline, CDR1 is LNHDA and CDR2 is SQIVND (reference sequence). Trimming left V 3 bases short and J 7 bases short, with 18 bases between. There are 15 residues in the CDR3. The CDR3 region has the DNA TGTGCCAGTAGTATCAAGTTTTGGCAGGGTGGTGGCTACACCTTC. Translating it yields CASSIKFWQGGGYTF.

The rearrangement uses TRBV9 and TRBJ2-3; 7 nucleotides agree with TRBD1. From germline, CDR1 is SGDLS and CDR2 YYNGEE. After removal of 3 bases from V and 6 bases from J, the junction contained 10 bases not matched to a gene. CDR3 length: 15 residues. The CDR3 here is CASSEGAFQEDTQYF. In DNA, the CDR3 is TGTGCCAGCAGCGAGGGGGCGTTCCAGGAGGATACGCAGTATTTT.

The rearrangement uses TRBV19 and TRBJ2-5; D call uncertain. CDR3 size: 15 residues. Germline V gives CDR1 LNHDA, CDR2 SQIVND (reference sequence). Trimming removed 1 base from V and 0 bases from J, with 9 bases in between. CDR3 DNA: TGTGCCAGTAGTATAGTAGGCGGTAACCAAGAGACCCAGTACTTC. Translated: CASSIVGGNQETQYF. The full variable domain, completed using reference TRBV19 and TRBJ2-5, is DGGITQSPKYLFRKEGQNVTLSCEQNLNHDAMYWYRQDPGQGLRLIYYSQIVNDFQKGDIAEGYSVSREKKESFPLTVTSAQKNPTAFYLCASSIVGGNQETQYFGPGTRLLVL.

The chain combines TRBV5-1 with TRBJ2-2; no firm D call. The ends were cut back, 2 bases at V and 3 bases at J, with 8 bases in the middle. Looked up from germline, CDR1 is SGHRS and CDR2 is YFSETQ. The CDR3 contains 14 residues. CDR3 residues: CASSFGPYTGELFF. DNA of the CDR3: TGCGCCAGCAGCTTTGGACCCTACACCGGGGAGCTGTTTTTT. Combining the CDR3 with reference TRBV5-1 and TRBJ2-2 gives the whole variable domain KAGVTQTPRYLIKTRGQQVTLSCSPISGHRSVSWYQQTPGQGLQFLFEYFSETQRNKGNFPGRFSGRQFSNSRSEMNVSTLELGDSALYLCASSFGPYTGELFFGEGSRLTVL.

The chain carries TRBV5-6 and TRBJ2-7; D may be TRBD1 (6 bases). Germline CDR1 is SGHDT and CDR2 is YYEEEE. Trimming cost V 1 base and J 3 bases, with 14 bases left between them. The CDR3 sequence is 15 residues long. CDR3 loop: CASSLQDSSRYEQYF. The CDR3 DNA sequence: TGTGCCAGCAGCTTGCAGGACAGTTCGCGCTACGAGCAGTACTTC.

V usage is TRBV6-1 and J usage is TRBJ2-7; 7 positions agree with TRBD2. CDR3 length: 14 amino acids. Looked up from germline, CDR1 is MNHNS and CDR2 is SASEGT. V shed 6 bases and J 3 bases; nucleotides not matched to a gene: 8. CDR3 sequence (DNA): TGTGCCAGCAGAGAGCGGGACGTTGGCTACGAGCAGTACTTC. It encodes CASRERDVGYEQYF.

The chain recombines TRBV6-4 with TRBJ1-1; D is unresolved. V was pared by 2 bases and J by 7 bases, with 11 bases between. The germline V gene has CDR1 MRHNA and CDR2 SNTAGT. This CDR3 comprises 13 residues. The chain's CDR3 is CASSDHDGREAFF. CDR3 DNA sequence: TGTGCCAGCAGTGACCACGACGGGCGTGAAGCTTTCTTT.

The chain recombines TRBV28 with TRBJ2-7, with 7 positions matching TRBD2. The CDR3 contains 17 residues. Germline CDR1 reads MDHEN; CDR2 reads SYDVKM. V shed 5 bases and J 2 bases; nucleotides not matched to a gene: 15. This chain's CDR3 is CASSLRLRGSLTYEQYF. The CDR3 coding sequence is TGTGCCAGCAGTCTCCGCTTACGCGGGAGTCTTACCTACGAGCAGTACTTC. Combining the CDR3 with reference TRBV28 and TRBJ2-7 gives the whole variable domain DVKVTQSSRYLVKRTGEKVFLECVQDMDHENMFWYRQDPGLGLRLIYFSYDVKMKEKGDIPEGYSVSREKKERFSLILESASTNQTSMYLCASSLRLRGSLTYEQYFGPGTRLTVT.

The chain is built from TRBV2 and TRBJ1-5; weak D call: TRBD1 (5 bases). The CDR3 consists of 18 residues. Per germline, CDR1 SNHLY and CDR2 FYNNEI. With 1 base removed from V and 6 bases from J, the gap between germline ends came to 22 bases. In nucleotides, the CDR3 is TGTGCCAGCAGTGAAGGTGGGGCAGGACTAGGAGCCGGTCAGCCCCAGCATTTT. Translating it yields CASSEGGAGLGAGQPQHF.

The chain combines TRBV27 with TRBJ2-2; no definite D call. The CDR3 runs to 14 residues. From germline, CDR1 is MNHEY and CDR2 SMNVEV (reference sequence). Trimming stripped 3 bases from V and 0 bases from J, with 5 bases between. CDR3 nucleotide sequence: TGTGCCAGCAGTTTTTCCGCGAACACCGGGGAGCTGTTTTTT. Protein: CASSFSANTGELFF.

This clone has just one count. V usage is TRBV13 and J usage is TRBJ2-7; perhaps TRBD2 as D (6 bases). CDR1 and CDR2 (germline): PRHDT, FYEKMQ (reference sequence). Trimming stripped 3 bases from V and 6 bases from J, with 9 bases between. CDR3 length: 12 residues. CDR3 nucleotide sequence: TGTGCCAGCAGCTTCGCTAGCGCCGAGCAGTACTTC. Encoded protein: CASSFASAEQYF.

This chain connects TRBV2 to TRBJ1-2; the D gene is possibly TRBD1 (6 bases). This CDR3 has 16 amino acids. The germline CDR1 and CDR2 sequences are SNHLY and FYNNEI. The ends were cut back, 0 bases at V and 6 bases at J, with 17 bases in the middle. DNA of the CDR3: TGTGCCAGCAGTGAAGCGGGGGTCAGGGGCGAGAATGGCTACACCTTC. This codes for CASSEAGVRGENGYTF. Supplemented by reference TRBV2 and TRBJ1-2, the full variable domain reads EPEVTQTPSHQVTQMGQEVILRCVPISNHLYFYWYRQILGQKVEFLVSFYNNEISEKSEIFDDQFSVERPDGSNFTLKIRSTKLEDSAMYFCASSEAGVRGENGYTFGSGTRLTVV.

The rearrangement joins TRBV27 to TRBJ2-1; 9 bases fit TRBD2. The CDR3 consists of 16 residues. After removal of 1 base from V and 5 bases from J, the junction contained 6 bases not matched to a gene. Germline CDR1 and CDR2: MNHEY and SMNVEV (reference sequence). CDR3: CASSLWGTSRNNEQFF. CDR3 in DNA: TGTGCCAGCAGTTTATGGGGGACTAGCAGAAACAATGAGCAGTTCTTC.

CDR3 region: CASSPSWGGSSYEQYF. The CDR3 DNA is TGTGCCAGCAGTCCCTCCTGGGGGGGAAGCTCCTACGAGCAGTACTTC. The chain recombines TRBV28 with TRBJ2-7, with TRBD2 identical over 7 bases. The CDR3 contains 16 residues. Germline trimming cut 5 bases from V and 0 bases from J; bases unmatched to any gene: 10. Germline V lookup: CDR1 MDHEN, CDR2 SYDVKM.